What follows is one T cell receptor beta chain and its context. What antigen it recognizes has not been identified. Nothing much larger sits one base from this clone, and base qualities are not available. These data come from a study of cytomegalovirus exposure and HLA in healthy donors (dated by TCRdb to 2015 to 2018). About the investigation overall: In an earlier analysis of fewer than 750 of the donors, less than 350 Gb of sequence data and some 120 million unique TCR beta sequences from 180 million or so T cells were reported. A later genetic analysis took genome-wide SNP genotypes for about three fifths of the 666 donors and used that subset as a discovery cohort. Rather than drawing on any new phenotypic data, the later analysis identified candidate immune exposures from TCR beta sequences and the way those sequences occurred across donors. The number of typed donors differed by locus: roughly 629-640 for A, B, C, DRB1 and DQB1; approximately 530 for DQA1; about 600 for DPA1; and some 470 for DPB1. The study aimed to test whether cataloging public T cell receptors could reveal signatures of past pathogen exposure. Four or five DR-DQ haplotypes were handled as single units for association and clustering because linkage in the cohort was strong. HLA typing included class I and class II loci at four-digit resolution. To study patterns of TCR occurrence, a later analysis re-analyzed previously published TCR beta repertoires from 700 or so donors and added high-resolution HLA genotyping. The genetic ancestry cluster associated with self-reported Caucasian donors included 81% of the roughly 400 genotyped donors. To predict cytomegalovirus infection status, the study brought together high-throughput TCR immunosequencing, statistical association of individual TCRs with disease status, and machine learning. To decide whether each TCR beta V gene segment behaved as functional or pseudogenic, an earlier analysis of 587 of the donors relied on high-throughput TCR beta sequencing. On average, roughly 240,000 unique TCR beta nucleotide sequences were sequenced per donor among about 400 genotyped donors of the cohort, with about 17% of those sequences being non-productive. All discovery cohort repertoires had been generated using a single sequencing platform. A separate validation cohort of about 110 different subjects was used in addition to the approximately 700-subject first cohort. Around 300 gigabases of sequencing data and tens of millions of unique TCR sequences were included in an early release covering about 620 HLA-typed donors. Donor age, sex, ethnicity and CMV serostatus were compiled together with the repertoire data. The study profiled the T cell repertoires of under 850 subjects by immunosequencing and related them to cytomegalovirus serostatus. The paper's findings and limits, for the study overall: Because the 87-base-pair reads could not distinguish some IMGT-functional V segments, including TRBV6-2 and TRBV6-3, those segments were excluded. V-gene and J-gene trimming of TCR beta chains was associated with a missense DCLRE1C variant in a later genetic analysis, and the association was replicated in an independent cohort. Roughly uniform sequencing depth across donors was assumed in presence/absence analyses, although this assumption may not hold. The authors suggested that the approach could potentially be generalized to other disease states and immunological phenotypes. A further reported finding was that TCR beta sequences accurately predicted the HLA-A and HLA-B alleles for most subjects in the first cohort. Linkage disequilibrium might explain the correlated functional status among segregating V segments, but an unknown experimental factor could not be ruled out. A cluster of highly shared sequence variants was judged likely to represent a technical artifact of the sequencing pipeline. Compared with the approximately 600-donor mean, donors in an Asian-associated ancestry cluster had fewer N-insertions in productive TCRs, according to a later genetic analysis. The earlier analysis of fewer than 750 of the donors excluded some 15 rarely observed V segments, including chromosome 9 orphons, because counts were too low. In a later analysis, TCR association rates were found to vary across HLA loci, with the most associated TCRs seen for DRB1 alleles and the fewest for HLA-C alleles. The classifier was reported to diagnose cytomegalovirus status with high specificity and sensitivity in both the original cohort and the validation cohort. An earlier analysis of around 500 of the donors showed that most TCR beta V segments appeared in productive rearrangements either about 87% or about 30% of the time, which broadly matched IMGT annotations. Most CMV-associated TCR beta chains appeared to be HLA-restricted in a later analysis, and the HLA associations seemed to be driven largely by CMV exposure. In a later analysis, several top co-occurrence clusters were reported to appear linked to parvovirus B19, influenza, CMV and Epstein-Barr virus. The only immune exposure information available for the cohort was CMV serostatus. Most TCR sequences were observed very rarely across donors, whereas some public TCRs were present in many individuals. Because HLA typing was unavailable for some donors at each locus, only the typed subset was used in association tests. This cohort had only TCR beta chains sequenced, and the lack of alpha or paired-chain data limited which features could be detected. A total of fewer than 200 TCR beta chains were listed by the study as associated with cytomegalovirus. Compared with equally common non-associated chains, HLA-associated TCR beta chains in a later analysis were more clonally expanded and had lower generation probabilities. At a false discovery rate of 0.05, a later analysis linked about 16,000 TCR beta sequences to specific HLA alleles. When HLA alleles, especially DR and DQ, strongly co-occurred, TCR associations were difficult to assign to individual alleles. In vitro tests confirmed that a few of the cytomegalovirus-associated TCR beta chains recognize cytomegalovirus antigens.

The library came from the immunoSEQ multiplex PCR assay. A mixture of 60 forward primers for TCR Vbeta segments and 13 reverse primers for TCR Jbeta segments was used in the multiplex PCR. The CDR3 region of rearranged TCR beta genes was amplified from genomic DNA with a multiplex PCR assay. The amplified TCR beta libraries were sequenced on the Illumina HiSeq System as 87-base-pair reads. The study's own analysis went as follows. A later analysis tallied tens of millions of unique TCR beta chains across the 660 or so repertoires, and approximately 9.9 million of those chains were shared by two or more donors. Raw reads were error-corrected and collapsed into unique sequences by a nearest-neighbor algorithm in which closely related sequences were merged to remove PCR and sequencing errors. To assign V, D and J gene segments, CDR3 sequences were aligned to IMGT reference sequences. For a sequence to be retained, at least a six-nucleotide match to both a V gene segment and a J gene segment was required. A rearrangement was called productive if the CDR3 had no stop codons and remained in frame with V and J, and every other rearrangement was called non-productive. CDR3 was defined according to IMGT convention as the region running from the second conserved V-encoded cysteine to the conserved J-encoded phenylalanine. The earlier analysis of roughly 590 of the donors excluded sequences that lacked an unambiguous match to a single V gene segment. In an earlier analysis of several hundred of the donors, a V segment was called functional when productive rearrangements were above 56.7%, and segregating when the standard deviation between donors exceeded 5%. A statistical classification framework was built for diagnosing cytomegalovirus status from the catalog of TCR beta chain sequences. A later analysis assigned V and J genes by comparing TCR nucleotide sequences with IMGT/GENE-DB human TR gene sequences. Using the TCRdist pipeline, a later analysis assigned CDR3 sequences along with most-parsimonious VDJ recombination scenarios. In a later analysis, each TCR beta chain was defined by its CDR3 amino acid sequence together with its V-gene family, and reads lacking a unique V-gene family were excluded. To address suspected cross-contamination and a sequencing artifact, a later analysis removed roughly 580 highly shared, low-generation-probability nucleotide sequences. In a later analysis, a clonal expansion index for each public chain was calculated from normalized within-repertoire ranks of inferred template counts. A later analysis computed generation probabilities with a VDJ recombination model fitted to out-of-frame rearrangements, and checked the results against IGoR. A later analysis scored TCR-TCR, TCR-HLA and TCR-CMV co-occurrence with hypergeometric tests, applying a repertoire-size bias correction to TCR pairs. False discovery rates were estimated in a later analysis by permuting HLA or CMV assignments 20 times. In a later analysis, co-occurring TCRs were grouped using DBSCAN, with TCRdist sequence similarity added in when clustering inside HLA-allele-positive subsets. Repertoires with fewer than 30,000 or more than 120,000 public chains, plus five repertoires with anomalous nucleotide sharing, were excluded from co-occurrence clustering. The table comes from immuneACCESS by way of TCRdb, which keeps in-frame sequences with V and J called. Part of the clones is missing from these tables; in studies checked, under half for an unresolved V gene and the rest for unknown reasons. V and J calls and clone size come straight from that table; D and trimming were deduced from the DNA. This sample holds about 140,000 clones; 60% to 80% were observed only once. The leading ten clones occupy 1.7% of the sample.

As encoded in the germline V gene, CDR1 is MGHRA while CDR2 is YSYEKL. The CDR3 numbers 16 residues from cysteine through phenylalanine. The retained sequence is limited to the CDR3, 48 bases, with the frame set at the first base. The V end gives up 1 base and the J end 7 bases, leaving 6 bases in the junction not matched to a gene. The cohort was made up of under 800 healthy bone marrow donors. Cohort members were all nominally healthy when sampled, although unrecorded immune exposures were likely present. The donor was CMV seronegative and was included in the group of over 300 seronegative cohort members. Every donor gave a peripheral blood sample, and the peripheral blood mononuclear cells from that sample were used for TCR beta sequencing. The Qiagen DNeasy Blood Extraction Kit was used to extract genomic DNA from the blood cell samples.

Sequencing input: PBMCs. The receptor was isolated from a woman younger than 45 in good health and CMV-seronegative. The chain links TRBV4-1 with TRBJ2-7; the junction holds 14 bases that match TRBD2. The DNA sequence reads TGCGCCAGCAGCCAAGGGACTAGCGGGGGGTATTGGGAGCAGTACTTC. Translated, this gives CASSQGTSGGYWEQYF.